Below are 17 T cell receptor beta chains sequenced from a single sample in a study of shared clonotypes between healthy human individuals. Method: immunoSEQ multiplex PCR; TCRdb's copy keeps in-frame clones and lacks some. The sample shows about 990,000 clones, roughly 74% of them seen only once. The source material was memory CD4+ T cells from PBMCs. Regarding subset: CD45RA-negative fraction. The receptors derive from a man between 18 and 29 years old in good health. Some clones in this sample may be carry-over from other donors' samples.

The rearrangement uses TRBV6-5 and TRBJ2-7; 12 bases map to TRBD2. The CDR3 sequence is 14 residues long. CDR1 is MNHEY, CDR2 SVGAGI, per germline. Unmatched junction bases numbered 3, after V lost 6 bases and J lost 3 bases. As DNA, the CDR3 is TGTGCCAGCAGCAGGACTAGCGGGAACTACGAGCAGTACTTC. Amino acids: CASSRTSGNYEQYF.

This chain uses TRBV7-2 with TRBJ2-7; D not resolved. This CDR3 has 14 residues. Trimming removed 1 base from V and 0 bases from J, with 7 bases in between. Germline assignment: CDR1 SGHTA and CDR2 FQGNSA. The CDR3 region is CASSLEVYSYEQYF. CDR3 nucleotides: TGTGCCAGCAGCTTAGAAGTCTACTCCTACGAGCAGTACTTC.

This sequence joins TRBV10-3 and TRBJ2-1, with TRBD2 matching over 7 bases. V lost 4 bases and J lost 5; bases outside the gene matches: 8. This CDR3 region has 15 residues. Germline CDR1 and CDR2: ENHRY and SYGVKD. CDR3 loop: CAISVTGGLHNEQFF. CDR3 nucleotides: TGTGCCATCAGTGTGACGGGAGGTCTTCACAATGAGCAGTTCTTC.

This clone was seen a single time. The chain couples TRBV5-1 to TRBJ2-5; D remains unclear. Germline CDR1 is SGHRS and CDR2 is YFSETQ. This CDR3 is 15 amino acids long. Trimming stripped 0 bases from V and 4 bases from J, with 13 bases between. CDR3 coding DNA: TGCGCCAGCAGCTTGGGGGCACCTCGACTAGAGACCCAGTACTTC. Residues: CASSLGAPRLETQYF. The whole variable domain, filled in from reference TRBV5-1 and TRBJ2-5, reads KAGVTQTPRYLIKTRGQQVTLSCSPISGHRSVSWYQQTPGQGLQFLFEYFSETQRNKGNFPGRFSGRQFSNSRSEMNVSTLELGDSALYLCASSLGAPRLETQYFGPGTRLLVL.

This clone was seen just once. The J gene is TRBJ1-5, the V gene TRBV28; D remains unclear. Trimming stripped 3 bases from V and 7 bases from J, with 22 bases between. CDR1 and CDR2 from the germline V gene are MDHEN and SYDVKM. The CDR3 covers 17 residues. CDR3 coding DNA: TGTGCCAGCAGTTTTGTGCTCCAGGCCAAACCGACGCAGCCCCAGCATTTT. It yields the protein CASSFVLQAKPTQPQHF.

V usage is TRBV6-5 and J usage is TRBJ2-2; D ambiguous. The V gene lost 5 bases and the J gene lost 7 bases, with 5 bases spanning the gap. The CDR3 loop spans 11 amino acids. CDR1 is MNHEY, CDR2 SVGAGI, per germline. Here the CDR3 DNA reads TGTGCCAGCAGTCAATTCGGGGAGCTGTTTTTT. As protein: CASSQFGELFF.

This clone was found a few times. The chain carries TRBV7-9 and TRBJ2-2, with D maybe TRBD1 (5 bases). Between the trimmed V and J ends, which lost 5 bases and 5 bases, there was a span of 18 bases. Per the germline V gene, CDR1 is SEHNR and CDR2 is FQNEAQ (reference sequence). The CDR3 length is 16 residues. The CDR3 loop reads CASSPLFGALTGELFF. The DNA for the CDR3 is TGTGCCAGCAGCCCCTTGTTTGGGGCCTTAACCGGGGAGCTGTTTTTT.

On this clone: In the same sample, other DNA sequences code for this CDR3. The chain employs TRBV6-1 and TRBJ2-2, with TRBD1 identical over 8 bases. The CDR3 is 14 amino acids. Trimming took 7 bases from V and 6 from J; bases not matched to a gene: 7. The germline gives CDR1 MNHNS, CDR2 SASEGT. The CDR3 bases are TGTGCCAGCACCCGGACAGGGTTCCCCGGGGAGCTGTTTTTT. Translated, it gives CASTRTGFPGELFF.

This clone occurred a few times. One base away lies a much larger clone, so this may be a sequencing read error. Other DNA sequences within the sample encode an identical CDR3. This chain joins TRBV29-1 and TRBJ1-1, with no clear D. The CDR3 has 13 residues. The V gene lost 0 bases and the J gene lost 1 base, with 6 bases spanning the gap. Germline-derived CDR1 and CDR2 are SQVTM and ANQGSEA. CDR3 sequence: CSVEDQGNTEAFF. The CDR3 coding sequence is TGCAGCGTTGAAGATCAAGGGAACACTGAAGCTTTCTTT.

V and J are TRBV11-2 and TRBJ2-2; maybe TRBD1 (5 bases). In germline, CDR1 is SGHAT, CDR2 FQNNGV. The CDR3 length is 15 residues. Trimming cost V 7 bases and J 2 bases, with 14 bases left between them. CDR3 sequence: CASNKVTVNTGELFF. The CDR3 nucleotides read TGTGCCAGCAACAAAGTGACAGTTAACACCGGGGAGCTGTTTTTT. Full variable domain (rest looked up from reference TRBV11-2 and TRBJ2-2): EAGVAQSPRYKIIEKRQSVAFWCNPISGHATLYWYQQILGQGPKLLIQFQNNGVVDDSQLPKDRFSAERLKGVDSTLKIQPAKLEDSAVYLCASNKVTVNTGELFFGEGSRLTVL.

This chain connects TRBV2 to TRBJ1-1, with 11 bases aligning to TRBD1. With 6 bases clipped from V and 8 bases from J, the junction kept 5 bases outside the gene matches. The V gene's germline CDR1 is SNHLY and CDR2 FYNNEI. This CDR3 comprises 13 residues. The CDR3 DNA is TGTGCCAGCAGACGGGACAGGGGGGAAGAAGCTTTCTTT. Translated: CASRRDRGEEAFF.

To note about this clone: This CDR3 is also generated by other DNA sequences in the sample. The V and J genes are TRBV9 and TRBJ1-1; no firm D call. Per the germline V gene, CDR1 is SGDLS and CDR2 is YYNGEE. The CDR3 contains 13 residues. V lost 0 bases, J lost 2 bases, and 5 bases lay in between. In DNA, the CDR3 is TGTGCCAGCAGCGTAGGGCCAAACACTGAAGCTTTCTTT. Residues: CASSVGPNTEAFF.

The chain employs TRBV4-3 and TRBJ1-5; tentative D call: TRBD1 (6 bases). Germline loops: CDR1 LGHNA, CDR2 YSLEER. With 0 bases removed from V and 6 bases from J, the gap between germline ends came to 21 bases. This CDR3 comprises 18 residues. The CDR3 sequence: CASSQDITGSDYSQPQHF. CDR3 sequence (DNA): TGCGCCAGCAGCCAAGATATTACAGGGAGTGATTATAGTCAGCCCCAGCATTTT.

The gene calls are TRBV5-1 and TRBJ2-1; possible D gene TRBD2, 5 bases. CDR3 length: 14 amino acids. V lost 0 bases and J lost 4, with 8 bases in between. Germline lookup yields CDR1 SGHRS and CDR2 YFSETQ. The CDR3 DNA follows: TGCGCCAGCAGCTTGGGTAGCGTTTACAATGAGCAGTTCTTC. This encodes CASSLGSVYNEQFF.

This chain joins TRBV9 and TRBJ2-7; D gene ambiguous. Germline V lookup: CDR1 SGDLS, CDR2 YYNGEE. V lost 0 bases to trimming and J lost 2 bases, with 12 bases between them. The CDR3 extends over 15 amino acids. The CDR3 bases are TGTGCCAGCAGCGTAGCACCTCACCCCCCCTACGAGCAGTACTTC. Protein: CASSVAPHPPYEQYF.

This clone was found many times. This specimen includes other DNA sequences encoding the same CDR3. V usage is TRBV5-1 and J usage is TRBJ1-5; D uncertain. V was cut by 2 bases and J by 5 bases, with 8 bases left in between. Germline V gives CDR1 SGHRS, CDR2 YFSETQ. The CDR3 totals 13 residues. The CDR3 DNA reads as TGCGCCAGCAGCTTAACAGCCGATCAGCCCCAGCATTTT. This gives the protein CASSLTADQPQHF.

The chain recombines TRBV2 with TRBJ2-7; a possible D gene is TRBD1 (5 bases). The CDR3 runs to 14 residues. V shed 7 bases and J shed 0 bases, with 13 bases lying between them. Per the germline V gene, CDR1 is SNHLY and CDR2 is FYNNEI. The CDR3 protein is CASKMDKTSYEQYF. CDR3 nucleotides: TGTGCCAGCAAGATGGACAAGACCTCCTACGAGCAGTACTTC.